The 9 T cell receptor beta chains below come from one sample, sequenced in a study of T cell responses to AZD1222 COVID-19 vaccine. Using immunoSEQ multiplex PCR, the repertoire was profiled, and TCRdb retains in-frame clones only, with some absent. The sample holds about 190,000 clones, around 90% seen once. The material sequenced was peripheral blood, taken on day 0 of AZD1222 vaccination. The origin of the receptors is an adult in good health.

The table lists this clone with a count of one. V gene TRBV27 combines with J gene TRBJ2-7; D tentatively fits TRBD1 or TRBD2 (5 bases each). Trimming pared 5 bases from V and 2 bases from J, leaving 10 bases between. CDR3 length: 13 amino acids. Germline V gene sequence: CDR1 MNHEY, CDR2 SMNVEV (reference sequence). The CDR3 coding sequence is TGTGCCAGCAGTGGGGACGGGACCTACGAGCAGTACTTC. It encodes CASSGDGTYEQYF.

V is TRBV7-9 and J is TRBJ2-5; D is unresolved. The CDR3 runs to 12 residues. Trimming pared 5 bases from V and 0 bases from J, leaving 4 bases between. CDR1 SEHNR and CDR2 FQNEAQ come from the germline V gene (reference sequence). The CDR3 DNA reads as TGTGCCAGCAGCAAATACCAAGAGACCCAGTACTTC. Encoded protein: CASSKYQETQYF.

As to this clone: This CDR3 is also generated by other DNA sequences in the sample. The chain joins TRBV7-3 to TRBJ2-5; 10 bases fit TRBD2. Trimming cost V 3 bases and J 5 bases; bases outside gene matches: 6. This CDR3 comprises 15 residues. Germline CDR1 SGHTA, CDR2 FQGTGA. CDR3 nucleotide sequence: TGTGCCAGCAGCTTGAGCGGGGGGGCCCGGGAGACCCAGTACTTC. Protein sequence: CASSLSGGARETQYF.

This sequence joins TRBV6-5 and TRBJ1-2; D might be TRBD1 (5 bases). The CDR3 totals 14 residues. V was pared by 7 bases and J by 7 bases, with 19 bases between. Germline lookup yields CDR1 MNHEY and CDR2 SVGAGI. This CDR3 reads CASINLKGVGGYTF. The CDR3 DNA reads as TGTGCCAGCATAAACCTTAAAGGGGTCGGTGGCTACACCTTC.

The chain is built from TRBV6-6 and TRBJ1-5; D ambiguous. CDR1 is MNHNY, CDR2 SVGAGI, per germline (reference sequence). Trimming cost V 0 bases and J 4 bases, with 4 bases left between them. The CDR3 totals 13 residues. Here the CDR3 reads CASSYSFNQPQHF. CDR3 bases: TGTGCCAGCAGTTACTCCTTTAATCAGCCCCAGCATTTT.

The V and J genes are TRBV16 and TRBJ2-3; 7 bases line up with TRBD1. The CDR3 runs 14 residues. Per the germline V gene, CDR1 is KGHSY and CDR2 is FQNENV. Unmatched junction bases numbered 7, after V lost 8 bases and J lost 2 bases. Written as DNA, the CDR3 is TGTGCCAGCCGCAGGGGACAGATCACAGATACGCAGTATTTT. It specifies CASRRGQITDTQYF.

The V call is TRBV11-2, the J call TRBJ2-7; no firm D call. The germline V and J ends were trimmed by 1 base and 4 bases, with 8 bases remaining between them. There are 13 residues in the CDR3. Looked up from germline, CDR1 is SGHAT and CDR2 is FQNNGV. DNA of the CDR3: TGTGCCAGCAGCTTAGGGGCAGGATACGAGCAGTACTTC. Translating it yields CASSLGAGYEQYF.

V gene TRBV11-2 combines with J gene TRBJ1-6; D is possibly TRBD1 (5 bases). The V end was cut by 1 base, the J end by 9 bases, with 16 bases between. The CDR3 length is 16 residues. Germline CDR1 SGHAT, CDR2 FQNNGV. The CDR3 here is CASSLAAGGTSSPLHF. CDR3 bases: TGTGCCAGCAGCTTAGCCGCGGGGGGGACGAGTTCACCCCTCCACTTT.

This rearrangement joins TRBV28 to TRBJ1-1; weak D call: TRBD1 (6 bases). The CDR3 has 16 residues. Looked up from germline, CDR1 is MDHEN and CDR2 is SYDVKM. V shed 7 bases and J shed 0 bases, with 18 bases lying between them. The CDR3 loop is CASNPLDSFMNTEAFF. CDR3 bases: TGTGCCAGCAACCCCTTGGACAGCTTCATGAACACTGAAGCTTTCTTT.